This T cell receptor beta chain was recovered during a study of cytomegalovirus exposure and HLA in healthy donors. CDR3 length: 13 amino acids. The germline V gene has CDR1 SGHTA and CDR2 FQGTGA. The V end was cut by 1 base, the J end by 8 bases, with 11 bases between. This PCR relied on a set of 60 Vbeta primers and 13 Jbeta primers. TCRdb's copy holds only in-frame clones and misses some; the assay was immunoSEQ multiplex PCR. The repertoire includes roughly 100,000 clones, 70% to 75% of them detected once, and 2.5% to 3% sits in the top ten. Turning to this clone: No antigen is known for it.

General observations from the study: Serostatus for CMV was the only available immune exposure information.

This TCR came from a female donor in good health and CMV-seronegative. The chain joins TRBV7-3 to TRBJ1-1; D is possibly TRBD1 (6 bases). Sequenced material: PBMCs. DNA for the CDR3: TGTGCCAGCAGCTTAATGGGTACAGGGGAAGCTTTCTTT. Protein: CASSLMGTGEAFF. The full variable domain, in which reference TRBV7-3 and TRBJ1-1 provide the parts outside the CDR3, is GAGVSQTPSNKVTEKGKYVELRCDPISGHTALYWYRQSLGQGPEFLIYFQGTGAADDSGLPNDRFFAVRPEGSVSTLKIQRTERGDSAVYLCASSLMGTGEAFFGQGTRLTVV.